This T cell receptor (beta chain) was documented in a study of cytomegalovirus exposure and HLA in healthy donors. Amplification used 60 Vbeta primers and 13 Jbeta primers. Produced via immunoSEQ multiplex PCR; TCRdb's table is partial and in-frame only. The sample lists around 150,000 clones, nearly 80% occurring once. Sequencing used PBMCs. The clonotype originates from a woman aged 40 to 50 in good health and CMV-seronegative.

Here the CDR3 DNA reads TGCGCCAGCAGGGCATCCGGGACAGGCGTGGGCAATTCACCCCTCCACTTT. Its protein is CASRASGTGVGNSPLHF. The chain has TRBV10-2 and TRBJ1-6, with 8 nucleotides matching TRBD1. The CDR3 is 17 amino acids. The J segment lost 7 bases and the V segment lost 6 bases, leaving 14 bases of the junction unmatched. The germline CDR1 and CDR2 sequences are WSHSY and SAAADI.